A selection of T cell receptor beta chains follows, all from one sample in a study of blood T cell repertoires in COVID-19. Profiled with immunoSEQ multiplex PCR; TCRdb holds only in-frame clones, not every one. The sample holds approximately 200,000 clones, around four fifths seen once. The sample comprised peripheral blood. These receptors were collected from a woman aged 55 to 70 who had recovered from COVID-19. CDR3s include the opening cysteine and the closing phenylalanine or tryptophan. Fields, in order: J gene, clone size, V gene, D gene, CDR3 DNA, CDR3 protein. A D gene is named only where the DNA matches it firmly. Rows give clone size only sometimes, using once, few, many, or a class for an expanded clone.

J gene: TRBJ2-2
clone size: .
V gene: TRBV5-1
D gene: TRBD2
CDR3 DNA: TGCGCCTCCCGGACCATTAGCGGGGCGAACACCGGGGAGCTGTTTTTT
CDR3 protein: CASRTISGANTGELFF

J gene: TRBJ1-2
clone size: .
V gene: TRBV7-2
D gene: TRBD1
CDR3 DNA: TGTGCCAGCAGCTCTTACAGGGGGGAAGGGGGCTACACCTTC
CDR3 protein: CASSSYRGEGGYTF

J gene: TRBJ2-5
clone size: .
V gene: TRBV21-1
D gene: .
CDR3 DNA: TGTGCCAGCAGCTCCCAGGACAGGGCGGGGGAGACCCAGTACTTC
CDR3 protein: CASSSQDRAGETQYF

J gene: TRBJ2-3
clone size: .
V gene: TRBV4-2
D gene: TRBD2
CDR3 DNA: TGTGCCAGCAGCCACCCAATGGAGCCTAGCGGGGGGGACACAGATACGCAGTATTTT
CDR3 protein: CASSHPMEPSGGDTDTQYF

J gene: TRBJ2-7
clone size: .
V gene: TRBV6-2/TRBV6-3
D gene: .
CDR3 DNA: TGTGCCAGCAGTTACTCCGGACAGATACCCGCGGTGCAGTACTTC
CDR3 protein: CASSYSGQIPAVQYF

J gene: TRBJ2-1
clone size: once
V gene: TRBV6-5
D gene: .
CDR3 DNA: TGTGCCAGCCAATCGAGCTCCTACAATGAGCAGTTCTTC
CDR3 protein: CASQSSSYNEQFF

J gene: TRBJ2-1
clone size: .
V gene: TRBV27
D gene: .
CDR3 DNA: TGTGCCAGCAGTTTATCGTCGCTCGGGCAGGGGGGTTTCTATGAGCAGTTCTTC
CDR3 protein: CASSLSSLGQGGFYEQFF

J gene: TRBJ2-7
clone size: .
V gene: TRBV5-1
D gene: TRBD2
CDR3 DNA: TGCGCCAGCAGCTTGGGTACTAGCGGGGTCTACGAGCAGTACTTC
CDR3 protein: CASSLGTSGVYEQYF

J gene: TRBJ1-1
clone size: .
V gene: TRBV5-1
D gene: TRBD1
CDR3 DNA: TGCGCCAGCAGCTTGCAGGGACAGGGGGACACTGAAGCTTTCTTT
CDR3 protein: CASSLQGQGDTEAFF

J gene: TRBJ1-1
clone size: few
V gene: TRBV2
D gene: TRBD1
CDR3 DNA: TGTGCCAGCCAGCTGGGACAGGGGTTGGGCGGCACTGAAGCTTTCTTT
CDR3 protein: CASQLGQGLGGTEAFF

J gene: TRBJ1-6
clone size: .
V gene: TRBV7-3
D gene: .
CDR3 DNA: TGTGCCAGCAGCTCCAACAGGGCCGGTTTGGGGTCACCCCTCCACTTT
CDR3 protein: CASSSNRAGLGSPLHF

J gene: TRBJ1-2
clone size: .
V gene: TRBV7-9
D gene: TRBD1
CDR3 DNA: TGTGCCAGCAGCGCCGGGACAGGGGGCGCGGGGCCTTATGGCTACACCTTC
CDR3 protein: CASSAGTGGAGPYGYTF

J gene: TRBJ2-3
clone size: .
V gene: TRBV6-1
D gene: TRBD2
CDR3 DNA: TGTGCCAGCAGGGAAGCGGGGGGGGCCGATACGCAGTATTTT
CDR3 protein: CASREAGGADTQYF

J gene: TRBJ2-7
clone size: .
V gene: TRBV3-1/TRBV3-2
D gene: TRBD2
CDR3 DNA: TGTGCCAGCAGCCAAGTATGGGGACTAGCGGGGGGCTACTACGAGCAGTACTTC
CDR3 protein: CASSQVWGLAGGYYEQYF

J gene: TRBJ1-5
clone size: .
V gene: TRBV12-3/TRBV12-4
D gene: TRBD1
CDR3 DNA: TGTGCCAGCAGTACAGGGGATCAGCCCCAGCATTTT
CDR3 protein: CASSTGDQPQHF

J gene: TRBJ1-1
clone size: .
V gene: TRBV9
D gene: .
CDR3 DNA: TGTGCCAGCAGCGTAGCTGAGGGGAACACTGAAGCTTTCTTT
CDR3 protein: CASSVAEGNTEAFF

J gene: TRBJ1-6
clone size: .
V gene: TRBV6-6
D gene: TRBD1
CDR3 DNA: TGTGCCAGCAGTCCCCAGGGGGCTAATTCACCCCTCCACTTT
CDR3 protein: CASSPQGANSPLHF

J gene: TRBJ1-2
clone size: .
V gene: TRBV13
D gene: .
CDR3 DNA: TGTGCCAGCAGCTTTGGACAGACCTCTCACTATGGCTACACCTTC
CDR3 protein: CASSFGQTSHYGYTF

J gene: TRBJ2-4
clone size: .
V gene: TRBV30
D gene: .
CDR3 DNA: TGTGCCTGGAATCGGCGGACTCCCAAAAACATTCAGTACTTC
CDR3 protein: CAWNRRTPKNIQYF

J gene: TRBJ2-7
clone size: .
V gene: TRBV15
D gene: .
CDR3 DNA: TGTGCCACCAGCAGAGATCGCCCCGAGCGGTACGAGCAGTACTTC
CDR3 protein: CATSRDRPERYEQYF

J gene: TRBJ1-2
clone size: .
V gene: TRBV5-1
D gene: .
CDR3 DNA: TGCGCCAGCAGCTTGGCGGGGGGCTTTAACTATGGCTACACCTTC
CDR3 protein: CASSLAGGFNYGYTF

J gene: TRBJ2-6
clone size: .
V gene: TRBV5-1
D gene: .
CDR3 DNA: TGCGCCAGCAGCTTGGTTCAGAGGCGCTCTGGGGCCAACGTCCTGACTTTC
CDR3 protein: CASSLVQRRSGANVLTF

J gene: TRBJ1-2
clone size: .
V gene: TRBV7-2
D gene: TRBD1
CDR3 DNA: TGTGCCAGCAGCTTGAGGACAGGGGGCAATGGCTACACCTTC
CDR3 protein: CASSLRTGGNGYTF

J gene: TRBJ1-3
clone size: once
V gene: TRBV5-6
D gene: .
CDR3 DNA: TGTGCCAGCAGCTTGTTGGGGCCGGAAAGCTCTGGAAACACCATATATTTT
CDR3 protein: CASSLLGPESSGNTIYF

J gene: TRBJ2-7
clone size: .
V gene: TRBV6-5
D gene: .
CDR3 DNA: TGTGCCAGCCACAGGGACCACGAGCAGTACTTC
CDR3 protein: CASHRDHEQYF

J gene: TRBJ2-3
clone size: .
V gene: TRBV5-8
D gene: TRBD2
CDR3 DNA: TGTGCCAGCAGCTTGAGACTAGCGGGGATAGATACGCAGTATTTT
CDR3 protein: CASSLRLAGIDTQYF

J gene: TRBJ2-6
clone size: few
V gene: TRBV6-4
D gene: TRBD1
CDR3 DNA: TGTGCCAACCTTCCGGGACAGGGTCACGGGGCCAACGTCCTGACTTTC
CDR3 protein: CANLPGQGHGANVLTF

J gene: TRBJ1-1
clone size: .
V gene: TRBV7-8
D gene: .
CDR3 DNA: TGTGCCAGCAGCTTAGTCCAGGGGAACACTGAAGCTTTCTTT
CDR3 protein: CASSLVQGNTEAFF

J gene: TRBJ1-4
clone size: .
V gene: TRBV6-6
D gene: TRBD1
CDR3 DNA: TGTGCCAGCAGTACGGGACAGATGAATGAAAAACTGTTTTTT
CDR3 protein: CASSTGQMNEKLFF

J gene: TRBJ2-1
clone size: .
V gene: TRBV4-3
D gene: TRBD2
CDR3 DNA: TGCGCCAGCAGCCACTCCAGCGGGGGCTACAATGAGCAGTTCTTC
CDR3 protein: CASSHSSGGYNEQFF

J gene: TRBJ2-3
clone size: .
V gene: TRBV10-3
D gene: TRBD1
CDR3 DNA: TGTGCCATCAGCGACAGGGGGAGCACAGATACGCAGTATTTT
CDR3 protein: CAISDRGSTDTQYF

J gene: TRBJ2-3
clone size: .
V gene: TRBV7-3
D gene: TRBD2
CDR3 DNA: TGTGCCAGCAGCTCGGGCCTGACTAGCGGGGCTAGCACAGATACGCAGTATTTT
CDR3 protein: CASSSGLTSGASTDTQYF

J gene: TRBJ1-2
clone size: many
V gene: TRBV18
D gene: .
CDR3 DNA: TGTGCCAGCTCACCGTCAGCAGACTCCTATGGCTACACCTTC
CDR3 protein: CASSPSADSYGYTF

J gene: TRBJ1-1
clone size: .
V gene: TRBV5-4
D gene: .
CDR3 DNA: TGTGCCAGCAGCTCCCCACAGGGCCTGAACACTGAAGCTTTCTTT
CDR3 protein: CASSSPQGLNTEAFF

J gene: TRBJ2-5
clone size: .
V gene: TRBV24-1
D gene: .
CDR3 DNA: TGTGCCACCAGTGAGGGGGGGCCTTTGTACTTC
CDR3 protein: CATSEGGPLYF

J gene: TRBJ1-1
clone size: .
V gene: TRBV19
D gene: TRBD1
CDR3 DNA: TGTGCCAGTAGTATTTTGGAGGGACAGGGGGCCCTTGAAGCTTTCTTT
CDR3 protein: CASSILEGQGALEAFF